The entry below gives a single T cell receptor (beta chain) sequence along with its context. The data originate from a study of blood T cell repertoires in COVID-19. Study summary: Sites across the United States, Italy and Spain contributed samples from acute and convalescent COVID-19. In each case, the material was cDNA or gDNA derived from T cells, B-cell-depleted T cells, or PBMCs.

Original data processing: Amplification with reference gene primers provided the estimates of nucleated cell counts. Data came from immunoSEQ multiplex PCR; TCRdb stores just in-frame clones and leaves some out. That table supplies the V and J calls and clone size; D and trimming were determined from the DNA. The table shows about 70,000 clones, with roughly 91% occurring only once. CDR1 and CDR2 (germline): SNHLY, FYNNEI. After removal of 6 bases from V and 0 bases from J, the junction contained 9 bases not matched to a gene. This CDR3 contains 18 residues. The clonotype originates from a human donor in a cohort sampled during active COVID-19. The rearrangement joins TRBV2 to TRBJ1-5; 12 bases line up with TRBD1. Sequencing was done on a sample of peripheral blood. CDR3 amino acids: CASRVGQGALYSNQPQHF. For the CDR3, the DNA is TGTGCCAGCAGGGTGGGACAGGGGGCCCTGTATAGCAATCAGCCCCAGCATTTT.